These T cell receptor beta chains were read from a single sample in a study of beta chain features in type 1 diabetes. Sequencing used immunoSEQ multiplex PCR; TCRdb keeps in-frame clones, though not all of them. The repertoire includes over 500,000 clones, around 16% of them detected once, and more than 0.08% sits in the top ten. Sequenced sample: naive CD4+ T cells from blood. The receptors were sampled from a man aged 18 to 30 in good health. Each CDR3 is given with its conserved first and last residue. A D gene is named only where the DNA matches it firmly. Size tells how often a clone was seen (once, few, many) or the class of an expanded clone, and some rows leave it out.

size	V	J	D	CDR3	DNA
.	TRBV6-6	TRBJ1-2	.	CASNLQGVQYGYTF	TGTGCCAGCAATCTCCAGGGAGTTCAGTATGGCTACACCTTC
few	TRBV9	TRBJ2-1	TRBD2	CASSDTSGGYNEQFF	TGTGCCAGCAGCGACACTAGCGGGGGTTACAATGAGCAGTTCTTC
.	TRBV20-1	TRBJ2-7	.	CSAPPGSEQYF	TGCAGTGCTCCACCTGGGTCCGAGCAGTACTTC
.	TRBV5-1	TRBJ2-5	.	CASSPAGGETETQYF	TGCGCCAGCAGCCCGGCAGGCGGGGAGACTGAGACCCAGTACTTC
few	TRBV27	TRBJ2-2	.	CASSFLDTGELFF	TGTGCCAGCAGTTTTCTCGACACCGGGGAGCTGTTTTTT
.	TRBV29-1	TRBJ1-1	.	CSADPEAFF	TGCAGCGCGGACCCTGAAGCTTTCTTT
.	TRBV6-5	TRBJ2-7	.	CASSYRARSHEQYF	TGTGCCAGCAGTTACCGGGCGAGGAGTCACGAGCAGTACTTC
few	TRBV4-3	TRBJ2-7	.	CASSPIGAPYEQYF	TGCGCCAGCAGCCCCATAGGGGCTCCCTACGAGCAGTACTTC
.	TRBV6-5	TRBJ1-2	.	CASSYSNGGTGGYTF	TGTGCCAGCAGTTACTCGAATGGTGGAACCGGAGGCTACACCTTC
few	TRBV4-1	TRBJ2-4	.	CASSQARGLRANIQYF	TGCGCCAGCAGCCAAGCTAGGGGTTTGAGGGCGAACATTCAGTACTTC
few	TRBV9	TRBJ2-3	.	CASSVVSGSGTQYF	TGTGCCAGCAGCGTGGTATCAGGGTCAGGTACGCAGTATTTT
.	TRBV7-2	TRBJ1-3	.	CASSLEGGILSGNTIYF	TGTGCCAGCAGCTTAGAGGGGGGAATCCTCTCTGGAAACACCATATATTTT
few	TRBV27	TRBJ2-7	TRBD1	CASSLSWDRGWYEQYF	TGTGCCAGCAGTTTATCGTGGGACAGGGGTTGGTACGAGCAGTACTTC
.	TRBV9	TRBJ1-6	.	CASSGSQGSNSPLHF	TGTGCCAGCAGCGGTAGCCAGGGAAGCAATTCACCCCTCCACTTT
few	TRBV30	TRBJ1-2	.	CAWLPKWIKEGYTF	TGTGCCTGGCTCCCAAAGTGGATAAAAGAAGGCTACACCTTC
.	TRBV9	TRBJ2-2	.	CASSQARGELFF	TGTGCCAGCAGCCAGGCGAGGGGGGAGCTGTTTTTT
many	TRBV7-9	TRBJ2-7	.	CASSLSYEQYF	TGTGCCAGCAGCTTAAGTTACGAGCAGTACTTC
.	TRBV7-9	TRBJ1-2	TRBD1	CASRRTARTGENGYTF	TGTGCCAGCAGACGAACGGCCAGGACAGGGGAAAATGGCTACACCTTC
.	TRBV18	TRBJ2-1	.	CASSPPARGISNEQFF	TGTGCCAGCTCACCCCCGGCCAGGGGAATTTCAAATGAGCAGTTCTTC
.	TRBV15	TRBJ1-2	.	CATSRDQTDYGYTF	TGTGCCACCAGCAGAGATCAAACAGACTATGGCTACACCTTC
.	TRBV7-2	TRBJ1-1	TRBD1	CASSGRQGIPEAFF	TGTGCCAGCAGCGGACGACAGGGGATCCCTGAAGCTTTCTTT
.	TRBV5-1	TRBJ1-2	.	CASSSNSLGNYGYTF	TGCGCCAGCAGCTCTAACAGCCTCGGTAACTATGGCTACACCTTC
few	TRBV6-6	TRBJ1-4	.	CASSIGEGRRVKLFF	TGTGCCAGCAGTATTGGGGAAGGACGGAGGGTAAAACTGTTTTTT
few	TRBV7-9	TRBJ2-3	.	CASSGRRGEGPDTQYF	TGTGCCAGCAGCGGACGTAGGGGGGAGGGGCCAGATACGCAGTATTTT
.	TRBV5-1	TRBJ2-6	.	CASSPSGAVGGANVLTF	TGCGCCAGCAGCCCGTCGGGGGCCGTTGGTGGGGCCAACGTCCTGACTTTC
.	TRBV7-3	TRBJ1-5	.	CASSPGGNQPQHF	TGTGCCAGCAGCCCGGGGGGAAATCAGCCCCAGCATTTT
.	TRBV29-1	TRBJ1-2	.	CSVETTGYGYTF	TGCAGCGTTGAAACCACAGGGTATGGCTACACCTTC
.	TRBV6-6	TRBJ2-3	.	CASYMSWTFRTDTQYF	TGTGCCAGCTATATGTCTTGGACCTTTCGCACAGATACGCAGTATTTT
.	TRBV9	TRBJ2-5	.	CASSVGDRQQETQYF	TGTGCCAGCAGCGTAGGTGACAGACAACAAGAGACCCAGTACTTC
.	TRBV4-3	TRBJ1-2	.	CASSQEQGGGYTF	TGCGCCAGCAGCCAAGAACAGGGAGGTGGCTACACCTTC
few	TRBV27	TRBJ1-5	.	CASRHGKSSNQPQHF	TGTGCCAGCAGACATGGGAAGTCTAGCAATCAGCCCCAGCATTTT
few	TRBV19	TRBJ1-2	.	CASSPAGFYGYTF	TGTGCCAGTAGTCCTGCAGGGTTCTATGGCTACACCTTC
few	TRBV4-1	TRBJ1-1	.	CASSRGTGRENTEAFF	TGCGCCAGCAGCCGCGGAACAGGGAGGGAGAACACTGAAGCTTTCTTT
few	TRBV7-9	TRBJ1-1	.	CASSLAAGYTEAFF	TGTGCCAGCAGCTTAGCGGCAGGTTACACTGAAGCTTTCTTT
few	TRBV19	TRBJ2-7	.	CASGQPTGYEQYF	TGTGCCAGTGGACAACCTACGGGCTACGAGCAGTACTTC
.	TRBV4-2	TRBJ2-1	TRBD2	CASSQTGTSGGAVYEQFF	TGTGCCAGCAGCCAGACCGGGACTAGCGGGGGGGCGGTCTATGAGCAGTTCTTC
.	TRBV28	TRBJ1-1	.	CASSLATGPEAFF	TGTGCCAGCAGCCTTGCAACCGGGCCTGAAGCTTTCTTT
.	TRBV9	TRBJ2-7	TRBD1	CASSSAPTGDYEQYF	TGTGCCAGCAGCTCCGCCCCGACAGGGGACTACGAGCAGTACTTC
.	TRBV11-2	TRBJ2-7	.	CASSRGVSEGLYEQYF	TGTGCCAGCAGCCGCGGGGTTTCGGAAGGCTTGTACGAGCAGTACTTC
.	TRBV28	TRBJ1-2	TRBD1	CASSLPNRGSFYGYTF	TGTGCCAGCAGTTTACCCAACAGGGGGTCTTTCTATGGCTACACCTTC
few	TRBV10-3	TRBJ1-4	.	CATRHSSGTNEKLFF	TGTGCCACCCGACACAGCTCGGGGACTAATGAAAAACTGTTTTTT
few	TRBV21-1	TRBJ2-2	.	CASSPGTGELFF	TGTGCCAGCAGCCCGGGAACCGGGGAGCTGTTTTTT
.	TRBV6-6	TRBJ2-5	.	CASSYRVETQYF	TGTGCCAGCAGTTACAGGGTCGAGACCCAGTACTTC
.	TRBV5-4	TRBJ1-2	TRBD1	CASSPSRTGGFGYTF	TGTGCCAGCAGCCCCTCGAGGACAGGGGGCTTTGGCTACACCTTC
.	TRBV9	TRBJ2-7	.	CASSVVERSGEQYF	TGTGCCAGCAGCGTAGTGGAAAGGTCGGGCGAGCAGTACTTC
few	TRBV30	TRBJ1-5	.	CAWSINPQDVWDHQPQHF	TGTGCCTGGAGTATCAACCCCCAGGACGTGTGGGACCATCAGCCCCAGCATTTT
.	TRBV18	TRBJ1-2	.	CASSPVFGGYGYTF	TGTGCCAGCTCACCGGTTTTTGGGGGCTATGGCTACACCTTC
.	TRBV11-2	TRBJ1-1	.	CASSPRGGLFHTEAFF	TGTGCCAGCAGCCCCCGCGGGGGGCTGTTCCACACTGAAGCTTTCTTT
few	TRBV6-5	TRBJ2-5	.	CASSYAGMETQYF	TGTGCCAGCAGTTACGCAGGGATGGAGACCCAGTACTTC
.	TRBV5-1	TRBJ2-5	TRBD1	CASSFGTVGETQYF	TGCGCCAGCAGCTTCGGGACAGTGGGGGAGACCCAGTACTTC
.	TRBV15	TRBJ2-6	.	CATSSGRGRAAGANVLTF	TGTGCCACCAGCAGTGGCCGGGGGCGCGCGGCTGGGGCCAACGTCCTGACTTTC